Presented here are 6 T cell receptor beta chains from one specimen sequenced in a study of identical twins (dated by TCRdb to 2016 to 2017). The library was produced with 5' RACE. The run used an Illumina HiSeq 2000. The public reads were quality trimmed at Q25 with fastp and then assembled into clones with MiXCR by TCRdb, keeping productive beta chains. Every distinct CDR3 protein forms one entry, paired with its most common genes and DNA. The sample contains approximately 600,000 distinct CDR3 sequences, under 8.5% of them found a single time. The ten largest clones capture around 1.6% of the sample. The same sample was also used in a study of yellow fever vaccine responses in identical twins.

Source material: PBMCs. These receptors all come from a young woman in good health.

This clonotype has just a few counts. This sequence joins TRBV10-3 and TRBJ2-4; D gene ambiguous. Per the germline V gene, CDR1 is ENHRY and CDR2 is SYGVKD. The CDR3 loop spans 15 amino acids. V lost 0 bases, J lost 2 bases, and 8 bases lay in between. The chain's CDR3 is CAISESEGTKNIQYF. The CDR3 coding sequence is TGTGCCATCAGTGAGTCGGAAGGAACCAAAAACATTCAGTACTTC.

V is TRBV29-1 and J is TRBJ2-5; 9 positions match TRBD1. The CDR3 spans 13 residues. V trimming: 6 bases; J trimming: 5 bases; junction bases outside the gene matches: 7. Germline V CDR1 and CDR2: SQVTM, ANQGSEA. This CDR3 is CSVGTGRGETQYF. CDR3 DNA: TGCAGCGTCGGGACAGGGCGAGGGGAGACCCAGTACTTC.

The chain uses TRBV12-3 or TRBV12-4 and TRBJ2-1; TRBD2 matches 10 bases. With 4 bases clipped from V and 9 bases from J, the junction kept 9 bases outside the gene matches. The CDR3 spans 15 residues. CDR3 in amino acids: CASSYLERGGSEQFF. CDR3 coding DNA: TGTGCCAGCAGTTATCTAGAGCGGGGGGGCTCTGAGCAGTTCTTC.

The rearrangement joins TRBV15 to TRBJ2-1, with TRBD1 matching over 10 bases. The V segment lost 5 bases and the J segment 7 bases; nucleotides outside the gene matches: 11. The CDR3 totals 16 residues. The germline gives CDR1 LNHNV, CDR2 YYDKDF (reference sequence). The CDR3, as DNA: TGTGCCACCAGCGCCCCCCGGGACAGGGGCGGAAATGAGCAGTTCTTC. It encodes CATSAPRDRGGNEQFF.

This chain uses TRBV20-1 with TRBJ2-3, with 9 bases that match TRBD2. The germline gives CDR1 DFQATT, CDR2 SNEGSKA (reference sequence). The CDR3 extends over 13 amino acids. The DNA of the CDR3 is TGCGCTACCCGGACTAGCGGCACAGATACGCAGTATTTT. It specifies CATRTSGTDTQYF.

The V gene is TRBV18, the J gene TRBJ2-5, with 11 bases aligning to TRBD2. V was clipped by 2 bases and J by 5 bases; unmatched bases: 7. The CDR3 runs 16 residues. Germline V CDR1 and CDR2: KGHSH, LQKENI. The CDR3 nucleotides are TGTGCCAGCTCACCATTTACACTAGCGGGGGTGGAGACCCAGTACTTC. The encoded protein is CASSPFTLAGVETQYF.